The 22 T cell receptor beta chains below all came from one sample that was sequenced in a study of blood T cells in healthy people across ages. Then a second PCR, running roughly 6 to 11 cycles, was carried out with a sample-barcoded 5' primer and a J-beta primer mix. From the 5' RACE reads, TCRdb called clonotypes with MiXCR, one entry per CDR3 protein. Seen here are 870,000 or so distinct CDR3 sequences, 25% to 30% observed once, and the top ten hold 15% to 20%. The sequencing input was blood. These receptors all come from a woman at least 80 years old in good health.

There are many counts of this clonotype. The CDR3 is CASSFVSQGREQYF. CDR3 nucleotide sequence: TGTGCCAGCAGCTTTGTGAGTCAAGGTCGCGAGCAGTACTTC. The genes are TRBV7-2 and TRBJ2-7, with D unresolved. Trimming cost V 3 bases and J 6 bases, with 15 bases left between them. The CDR3 is made up of 14 amino acids. Per germline, CDR1 SGHTA and CDR2 FQGNSA.

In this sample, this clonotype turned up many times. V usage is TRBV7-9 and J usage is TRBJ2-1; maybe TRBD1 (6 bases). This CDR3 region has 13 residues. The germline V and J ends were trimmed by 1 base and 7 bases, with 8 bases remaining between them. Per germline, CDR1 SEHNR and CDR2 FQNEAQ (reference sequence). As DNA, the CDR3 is TGTGCCAGCAGCTTAGGGGGGCAAAATGAGCAGTTCTTC. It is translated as CASSLGGQNEQFF.

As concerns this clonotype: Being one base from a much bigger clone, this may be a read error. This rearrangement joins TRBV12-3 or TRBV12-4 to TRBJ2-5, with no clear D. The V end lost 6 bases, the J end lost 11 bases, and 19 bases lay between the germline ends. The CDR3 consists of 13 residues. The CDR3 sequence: CASRVQNDNEQYF. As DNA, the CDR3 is TGTGCCAGCAGGGTCCAAAATGACAATGAGCAGTACTTC.

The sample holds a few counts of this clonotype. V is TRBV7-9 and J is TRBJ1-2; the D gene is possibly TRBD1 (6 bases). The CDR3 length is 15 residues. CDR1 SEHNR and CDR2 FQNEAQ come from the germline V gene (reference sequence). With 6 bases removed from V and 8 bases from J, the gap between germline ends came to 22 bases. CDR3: CASRAPGGALGGYTF. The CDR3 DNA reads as TGTGCCAGCAGAGCCCCGGGGGGCGCTTTAGGAGGCTACACCTTC.

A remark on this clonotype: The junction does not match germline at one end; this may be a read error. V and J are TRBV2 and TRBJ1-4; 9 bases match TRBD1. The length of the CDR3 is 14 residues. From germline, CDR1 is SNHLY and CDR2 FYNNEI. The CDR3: CTSSLGQGREKLFF. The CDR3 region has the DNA TGTACCAGCAGTCTGGGACAGGGACGGGAAAAACTGTTTTTT.

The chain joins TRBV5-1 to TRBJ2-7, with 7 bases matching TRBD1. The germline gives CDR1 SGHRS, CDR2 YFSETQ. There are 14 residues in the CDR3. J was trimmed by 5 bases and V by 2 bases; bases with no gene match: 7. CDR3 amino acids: CASSLAQGVDEQYF. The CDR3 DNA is TGCGCCAGCAGCTTAGCGCAGGGGGTTGACGAGCAGTACTTC.

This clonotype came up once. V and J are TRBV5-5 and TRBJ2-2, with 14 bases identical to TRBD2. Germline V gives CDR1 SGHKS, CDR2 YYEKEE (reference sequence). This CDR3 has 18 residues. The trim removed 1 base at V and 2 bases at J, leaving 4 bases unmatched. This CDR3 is CASSLFGTSGGNTGELFF. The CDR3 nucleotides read TGTGCCAGCAGCTTGTTCGGGACTAGCGGGGGAAACACCGGGGAGCTGTTTTTT.

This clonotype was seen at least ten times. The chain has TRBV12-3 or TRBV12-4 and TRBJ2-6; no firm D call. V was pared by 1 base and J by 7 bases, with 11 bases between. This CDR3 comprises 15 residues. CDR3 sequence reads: CASSLGGNLANVLTF. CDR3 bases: TGTGCCAGCAGTTTAGGAGGAAATCTAGCCAACGTCCTGACTTTC.

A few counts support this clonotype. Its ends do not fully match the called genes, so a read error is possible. CDR3 nucleotide sequence: TGTGCCAGCAGCCCTATTTACTCGACAGGGACCGGGGTCAACGTCCTGACTTTC. Residues: CASSPIYSTGTGVNVLTF. The genes are TRBV5-5 and TRBJ2-6; 7 nucleotides align to TRBD1. CDR3 length: 18 residues. The germline CDR1 and CDR2 sequences are SGHKS and YYEKEE (reference sequence).

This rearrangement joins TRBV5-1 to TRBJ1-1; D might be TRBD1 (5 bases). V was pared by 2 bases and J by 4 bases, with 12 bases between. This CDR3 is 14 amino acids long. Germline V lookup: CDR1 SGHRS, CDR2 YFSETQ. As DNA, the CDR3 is TGCGCCAGCAGCTTATTCGGGGCGCCCACTGAAGCTTTCTTT. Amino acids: CASSLFGAPTEAFF.

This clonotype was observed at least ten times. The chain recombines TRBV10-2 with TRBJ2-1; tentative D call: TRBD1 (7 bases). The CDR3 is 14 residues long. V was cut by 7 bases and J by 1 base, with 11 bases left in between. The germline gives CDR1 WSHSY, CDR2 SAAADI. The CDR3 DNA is TGCGCCAGCACGGCAGGGGGGTCCTACAATGAGCAGTTCTTC. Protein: CASTAGGSYNEQFF.

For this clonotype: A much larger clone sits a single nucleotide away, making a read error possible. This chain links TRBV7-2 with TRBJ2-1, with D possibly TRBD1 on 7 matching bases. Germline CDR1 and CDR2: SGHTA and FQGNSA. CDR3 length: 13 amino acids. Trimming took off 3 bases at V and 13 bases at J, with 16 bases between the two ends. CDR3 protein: CASSFSRGETQFF. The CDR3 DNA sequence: TGTGCCAGCAGCTTTAGCAGGGGGGAGACCCAGTTCTTC.

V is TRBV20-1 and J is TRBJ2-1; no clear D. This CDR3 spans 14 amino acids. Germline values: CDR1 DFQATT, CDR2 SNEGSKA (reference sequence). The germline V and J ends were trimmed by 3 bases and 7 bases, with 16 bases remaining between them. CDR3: CSARVVTIQNEQFF. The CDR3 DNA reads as TGCAGTGCTAGGGTAGTAACGATACAGAATGAGCAGTTCTTC.

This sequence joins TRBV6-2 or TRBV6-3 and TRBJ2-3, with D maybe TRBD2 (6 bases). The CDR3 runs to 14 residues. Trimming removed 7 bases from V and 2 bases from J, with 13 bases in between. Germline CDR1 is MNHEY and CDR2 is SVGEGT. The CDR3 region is CASNKGGDTDTQYF. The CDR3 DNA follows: TGTGCCAGCAACAAGGGCGGGGACACAGATACGCAGTATTTT.

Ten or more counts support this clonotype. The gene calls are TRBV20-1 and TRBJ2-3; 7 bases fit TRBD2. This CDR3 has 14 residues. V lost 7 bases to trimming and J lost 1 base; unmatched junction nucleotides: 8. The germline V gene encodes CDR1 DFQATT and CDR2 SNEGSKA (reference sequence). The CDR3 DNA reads TGCAGTGTTAAAGGGAGGGGTCGCACAGATACGCAGTATTTT. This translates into CSVKGRGRTDTQYF.

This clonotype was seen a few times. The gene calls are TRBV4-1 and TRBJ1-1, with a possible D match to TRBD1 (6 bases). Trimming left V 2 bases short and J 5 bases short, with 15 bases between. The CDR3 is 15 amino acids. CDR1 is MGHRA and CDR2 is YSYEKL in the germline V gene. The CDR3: CASSQREGVKTEAFF. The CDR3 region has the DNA TGCGCCAGCAGCCAAAGAGAGGGGGTTAAAACTGAAGCTTTCTTT.

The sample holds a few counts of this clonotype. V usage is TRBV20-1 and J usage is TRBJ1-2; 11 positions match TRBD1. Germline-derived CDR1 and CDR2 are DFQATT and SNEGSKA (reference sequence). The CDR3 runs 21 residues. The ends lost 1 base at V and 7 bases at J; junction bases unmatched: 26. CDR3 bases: TGCAGTGCTAGAGTATTTGGGACCCCGGACAGGGGGCATCGACCCTCTGGTGGCTACACCTTC. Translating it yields CSARVFGTPDRGHRPSGGYTF.

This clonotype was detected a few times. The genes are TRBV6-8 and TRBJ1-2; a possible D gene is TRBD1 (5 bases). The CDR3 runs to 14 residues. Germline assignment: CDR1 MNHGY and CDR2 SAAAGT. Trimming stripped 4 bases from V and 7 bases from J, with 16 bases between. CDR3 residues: CASSCRRGSGGYTF. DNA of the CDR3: TGTGCCAGCAGTTGCAGGAGGGGCTCGGGTGGCTACACCTTC.

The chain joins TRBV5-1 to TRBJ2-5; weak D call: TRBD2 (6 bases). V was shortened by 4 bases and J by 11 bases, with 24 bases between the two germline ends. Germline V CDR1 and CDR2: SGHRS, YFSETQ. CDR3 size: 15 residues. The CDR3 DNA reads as TGCGCCAGCAGCCTAACCGGGACCTCGATCCGGGAGCAGTACTTC. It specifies CASSLTGTSIREQYF.

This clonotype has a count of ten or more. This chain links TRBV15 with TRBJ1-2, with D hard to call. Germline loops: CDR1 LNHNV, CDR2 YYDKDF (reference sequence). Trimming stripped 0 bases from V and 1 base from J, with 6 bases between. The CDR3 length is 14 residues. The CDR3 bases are TGTGCCACCAGCAGAGATCTTAATAACTATGGCTACACCTTC. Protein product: CATSRDLNNYGYTF.

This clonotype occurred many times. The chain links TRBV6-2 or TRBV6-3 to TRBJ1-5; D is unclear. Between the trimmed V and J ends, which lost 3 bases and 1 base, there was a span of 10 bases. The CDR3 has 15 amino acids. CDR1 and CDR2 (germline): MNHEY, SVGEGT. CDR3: CASSYINPSNQPQHF. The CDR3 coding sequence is TGTGCCAGCAGTTATATTAACCCGAGCAATCAGCCCCAGCATTTT.

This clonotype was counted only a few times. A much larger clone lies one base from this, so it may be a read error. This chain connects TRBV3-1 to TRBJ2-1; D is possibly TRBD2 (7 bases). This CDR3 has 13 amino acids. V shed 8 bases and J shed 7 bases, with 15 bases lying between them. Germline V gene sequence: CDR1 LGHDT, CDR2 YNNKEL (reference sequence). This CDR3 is CASGGGDRNEQFF. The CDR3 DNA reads TGTGCCAGCGGGGGGGGCGATAGGAATGAGCAGTTCTTC.